Listed below are T cell receptor beta chains from one sample, sequenced in a study of T cells in Graves' hyperthyroidism and ophthalmopathy. TCRdb analysed the multiplex PCR reads with MiXCR anew, one entry per CDR3 protein. The table lists 640,000 or so distinct CDR3 sequences, 12% to 15% of them singletons. The sequenced sample was blood. The origin of the receptors is a woman between 18 and 29 years old with Graves' ophthalmopathy. Both conserved end residues are part of each CDR3. The D gene is left open where the match is weak. Size is omitted from some rows. Given values are once, few, many or a class for expanded clones.

abundance	d_gene	v_gene	len	j_gene	CDR3aa	CDR3nt
many	TRBD2	TRBV6-2/TRBV6-3	20	TRBJ2-2	CASSYRRPAAGGPSGGELFF	TGTGCCAGCAGTTACCGGCGCCCCGCAGCGGGAGGGCCCTCGGGCGGGGAGCTGTTTTTT
many	NA	TRBV20-1	15	TRBJ1-1	CSARDPDRPNTEAFF	TGCAGTGCTAGAGATCCGGACAGACCGAACACTGAAGCTTTCTTT
many	NA	TRBV20-1	13	TRBJ1-3	CSASQPSGNTIYF	TGCAGTGCTAGTCAGCCCTCTGGAAACACCATATATTTT
many	NA	TRBV12-3/TRBV12-4	17	TRBJ2-5	CASSLGGTGGLQETQYF	TGTGCCAGCAGTTTGGGAGGGACAGGAGGGCTCCAAGAGACCCAGTACTTC
many	NA	TRBV2	17	TRBJ2-1	CASSPFKGGSRDNEQFF	TGTGCCAGCAGTCCCTTCAAAGGGGGGAGTCGGGACAATGAGCAGTTCTTC
NA	TRBD1	TRBV28	15	TRBJ2-5	CASLSGQGAWETQYF	TGTGCCAGTCTATCGGGACAGGGGGCATGGGAGACCCAGTACTTC
few	NA	TRBV4-3	16	TRBJ2-7	CASSQGSGANFGEQYF	TGCGCCAGCAGCCAAGGTTCCGGGGCCAACTTTGGGGAGCAGTACTTC
many	NA	TRBV28	14	TRBJ2-4	CASFTSGPENIQYF	TGTGCCAGCTTTACTTCTGGGCCCGAAAACATTCAGTACTTC
many	TRBD1	TRBV24-1	14	TRBJ2-7	CATSAQGGSYEQYF	TGTGCCACCAGTGCACAGGGGGGCTCCTACGAGCAGTACTTC
many	NA	TRBV20-1	14	TRBJ1-3	CSARQGGSGNTIYF	TGCAGTGCTAGACAGGGTGGCTCTGGAAACACCATATATTTT
many	NA	TRBV24-1	14	TRBJ1-4	CATGNAGAAEKLFF	TGTGCCACCGGAAATGCAGGTGCAGCCGAAAAACTGTTTTTT
few	TRBD2	TRBV24-1	15	TRBJ2-5	CATSDSGTSEETQYF	TGTGCCACCAGTGATTCCGGGACTAGCGAAGAGACCCAGTACTTC
many	NA	TRBV7-3	15	TRBJ1-1	CASSLTVGQGTEAFF	TGTGCCAGCAGTCTGACGGTGGGCCAGGGCACTGAAGCTTTCTTT
many	TRBD1	TRBV6-2/TRBV6-3	16	TRBJ2-1	CASSYSRDSKGYEQFF	TGTGCCAGCAGTTACTCGAGGGACAGTAAAGGTTATGAGCAGTTCTTC
many	NA	TRBV6-2/TRBV6-3	12	TRBJ1-1	CASSYPQEEAFF	TGTGCCAGCAGTTACCCACAGGAAGAAGCTTTCTTT
many	TRBD2	TRBV11-1	14	TRBJ2-1	CASSGTSSRNEQFF	TGTGCCAGCAGCGGGACTAGCTCGAGGAATGAGCAGTTCTTC
many	NA	TRBV5-1	16	TRBJ2-3	CASSLGLSGAADTQYF	TGCGCCAGCAGCTTGGGACTGTCGGGGGCGGCAGATACGCAGTATTTT
few	TRBD2	TRBV20-1	15	TRBJ2-2	CSARSAGVGAGELFF	TGCAGTGCTAGATCTGCGGGAGTTGGGGCCGGGGAGCTGTTTTTT
many	NA	TRBV30	14	TRBJ1-6	CAWGDWGYNSPLHF	TGTGCCTGGGGCGACTGGGGCTATAATTCACCCCTCCACTTT
NA	NA	TRBV19	16	TRBJ2-2	CASSVLAGANTRELFF	TGTGCCAGTAGTGTCCTTGCGGGGGCGAACACCAGGGAGCTGTTTTTT
NA	NA	TRBV5-5	14	TRBJ2-7	CASSLRGGDYGQYF	TGTGCCAGCAGCCTCAGGGGTGGTGACTACGGGCAGTACTTC
many	NA	TRBV30	13	TRBJ2-1	CAWSVQLGNEQFF	TGTGCCTGGAGTGTACAACTAGGGAATGAGCAGTTCTTC
many	TRBD1	TRBV6-1	15	TRBJ2-7	CASRDGQGAAHEQYF	TGTGCCAGCAGGGACGGACAGGGGGCGGCCCACGAGCAGTACTTC
NA	TRBD1	TRBV6-1	12	TRBJ2-1	CASRYRDRALFF	TGTGCCAGCAGGTACCGGGACAGGGCGTTGTTCTTC
many	NA	TRBV12-3/TRBV12-4	13	TRBJ1-4	CASSFSANEKLFF	TGTGCCAGCAGTTTTTCAGCTAATGAAAAACTGTTTTTT
many	TRBD1	TRBV27	16	TRBJ2-7	CASSLKPPGQSYEQYF	TGTGCCAGCAGCCTCAAGCCCCCGGGACAGTCCTACGAGCAGTACTTC
NA	TRBD2	TRBV4-3	19	TRBJ2-2	CASSQDPGLAGVYTGELFF	TGCGCCAGCAGCCAAGACCCGGGACTAGCGGGAGTCTACACCGGGGAGCTGTTTTTT
few	NA	TRBV27	15	TRBJ2-1	CASSPTVRAYNEQFF	TGTGCCAGCAGTCCGACAGTACGGGCTTACAATGAGCAGTTCTTC
NA	TRBD1	TRBV28	18	TRBJ2-5	CASSSGQGFALYSETQYF	TGTGCCAGCAGTTCGGGACAGGGTTTCGCGCTTTATAGCGAGACCCAGTACTTC